Following are 28 T cell receptor beta chains from one sample sequenced in a study of T cell responses to AZD1222 COVID-19 vaccine. Produced via immunoSEQ multiplex PCR; TCRdb's table is partial and in-frame only. The sample records 200,000 or so clones, around 94% being singletons. The sample in question was peripheral blood, obtained on day 0 of AZD1222 vaccination. The receptors derive from an adult in good health.

The chain employs TRBV7-3 and TRBJ2-2, with D uncertain. This CDR3 comprises 18 residues. Trimming shortened V by 4 bases and J by 6 bases, and 24 bases separated the two germline ends. Germline V gives CDR1 SGHTA, CDR2 FQGTGA. For the CDR3, the DNA is TGTGCCAGCAGCTCCTCGAATAGTGGCAGGCCTAAACCCGGGGAGCTGTTTTTT. This encodes CASSSSNSGRPKPGELFF.

The chain uses TRBV7-2 and TRBJ2-3; no clear D. Germline CDR1 and CDR2: SGHTA and FQGNSA. The CDR3 contains 13 residues. V was shortened by 6 bases and J by 4 bases, with 11 bases between the two germline ends. The CDR3 DNA reads as TGTGCCAGCAGAGACCCGCCTGCAGATACGCAGTATTTT. Its protein is CASRDPPADTQYF.

This clone came up once. The chain recombines TRBV5-1 with TRBJ2-1; D is ambiguous. Germline CDR1 is SGHRS and CDR2 is YFSETQ. V was trimmed by 0 bases and J by 7 bases, leaving 5 bases between them. The CDR3 contains 12 residues. CDR3 sequence (DNA): TGCGCCAGCAGCTTGGGCGATAATGAGCAGTTCTTC. As protein: CASSLGDNEQFF.

The chain couples TRBV5-4 to TRBJ2-5; D possibly uses TRBD1 or TRBD2 (6 bases each). Trimming pared 0 bases from V and 3 bases from J, leaving 12 bases between. CDR3 length equals 15 residues. The germline V gene has CDR1 SGHNT and CDR2 YYREEE (reference sequence). The CDR3 loop is CASSLVGGGEETQYF. CDR3 DNA sequence: TGTGCCAGCAGCTTGGTTGGGGGCGGGGAAGAGACCCAGTACTTC.

The chain couples TRBV2 to TRBJ1-1; TRBD1 matches at 8 bases. J gave up 5 bases and V 7 bases, and 12 bases lay outside the gene matches. Germline CDR1 is SNHLY and CDR2 is FYNNEI. The CDR3 has 15 residues. CDR3 in DNA: TGTGCCAGCACTGAGGGATGGCAGGGGGCGACTGAAGCTTTCTTT. It codes for CASTEGWQGATEAFF.

The CDR3 region has the DNA TGCGCCAGCAGCTTGCGGACTAGCGGGGTATACAATGAGCAGTTCTTC. Translated, it gives CASSLRTSGVYNEQFF. This rearrangement joins TRBV5-1 to TRBJ2-1, with 12 bases matching TRBD2. V dropped 1 base and J dropped 4; count of bases not matched to a gene: 3. The CDR3 contains 16 residues. The V gene's germline CDR1 is SGHRS and CDR2 YFSETQ.

This rearrangement joins TRBV5-5 to TRBJ1-5; D unclear. CDR3 size: 15 residues. Between the trimmed V and J ends, which lost 4 bases and 2 bases, there was a span of 13 bases. The germline V gene encodes CDR1 SGHKS and CDR2 YYEKEE (reference sequence). The CDR3 nucleotides read TGTGCCAGCAGCCCGTTTGAATTTGGCAATCAGCCCCAGCATTTT. It is translated as CASSPFEFGNQPQHF.

This rearrangement joins TRBV5-4 to TRBJ2-3; no clear D gene. Looked up from germline, CDR1 is SGHNT and CDR2 is YYREEE (reference sequence). The V end was cut by 4 bases, the J end by 4 bases, with 19 bases between. The CDR3 contains 16 residues. This chain's CDR3 is CASSPPSRLTPDTQYF. The CDR3 DNA reads TGTGCCAGCAGCCCCCCCAGCCGCCTCACCCCAGATACGCAGTATTTT. Together with reference TRBV5-4 and TRBJ2-3, the CDR3 gives the full variable domain: ETGVTQSPTHLIKTRGQQVTLRCSSQSGHNTVSWYQQALGQGPQFIFQYYREEENGRGNFPPRFSGLQFPNYSSELNVNALELDDSALYLCASSPPSRLTPDTQYFGPGTRLTVL.

DNA of the CDR3: TGTGCCAGCAGCTATTCAGGGGGCCAGAACACTGAAGCTTTCTTT. Protein product: CASSYSGGQNTEAFF. The chain joins TRBV11-3 to TRBJ1-1; the match to TRBD1 covers 8 bases. V trimming: 4 bases; J trimming: 1 base; junction bases outside the gene matches: 5. Germline-derived CDR1 and CDR2 are SGHNT and YENEEA. The CDR3 covers 15 residues.

The chain joins TRBV30 to TRBJ1-2, with D perhaps matching TRBD1 (6 bases). This CDR3 is 13 amino acids long. Trimming took off 2 bases at V and 6 bases at J, with 13 bases between the two ends. The germline gives CDR1 GTSNPN, CDR2 SVGIG (reference sequence). This CDR3 reads CAWSPMDRNGYTF. CDR3 DNA sequence: TGTGCCTGGAGTCCAATGGACAGAAATGGCTACACCTTC. Complete variable domain (other parts from reference TRBV30 and TRBJ1-2): SQTIHQWPATLVQPVGSPLSLECTVEGTSNPNLYWYRQAAGRGLQLLFYSVGIGQISSEVPQNLSASRPQDRQFILSSKKLLLSDSGFYLCAWSPMDRNGYTFGSGTRLTVV.

The J gene is TRBJ1-3, the V gene TRBV4-1; 7 bases are shared with TRBD1. Trimming removed 4 bases from V and 0 bases from J; junction bases left unmatched: 15. Germline CDR1 reads MGHRA; CDR2 reads YSYEKL. The CDR3 covers 19 residues. CDR3 residues: CASSPRVGTAKFSGNTIYF. The CDR3 nucleotides are TGCGCCAGCAGCCCTAGGGTTGGGACAGCTAAATTCTCTGGAAACACCATATATTTT.

This clone turned up a few times. J is TRBJ2-7 and V is TRBV7-8, with 8 bases aligning to TRBD1. This CDR3 contains 13 residues. CDR1 SGHVS and CDR2 FQNEAQ come from the germline V gene. V shed 5 bases and J 6 bases; nucleotides not matched to a gene: 6. CDR3 region: CASSKGQGLEQYV. The CDR3 nucleotides read TGTGCCAGCAGCAAAGGACAGGGTCTCGAGCAGTACGTC.

The rearrangement uses TRBV4-3 and TRBJ1-3; tentatively, D is TRBD1 (5 bases). V was shortened by 8 bases and J by 5 bases, with 16 bases between the two germline ends. The CDR3 contains 14 residues. Germline CDR1 reads LGHNA; CDR2 reads YSLEER. The CDR3 spells CASSQQGMRNTIYF. The CDR3 DNA sequence: TGCGCCAGCTCCCAGCAGGGAATGCGAAACACCATATATTTT.

Of note for this clone: The junction departs from the called germline gene at one end, perhaps through a read error. The DNA of the CDR3 is TGTGCCAGCAGTGAACCCATTGCACCTGTATTT. Amino acids: CASSEPIAPVF. This chain joins TRBV6-1 and TRBJ1-1, with unresolved D. The CDR3 has 11 amino acids. The germline V gene encodes CDR1 MNHNS and CDR2 SASEGT.

This chain joins TRBV10-3 and TRBJ2-7, with D hard to call. CDR3 length: 15 amino acids. Trimming cost V 0 bases and J 0 bases, with 9 bases left between them. Germline assignment: CDR1 ENHRY and CDR2 SYGVKD. For the CDR3, the DNA is TGTGCCATCAGTGAGTCGTACGGCGCCTCCTACGAGCAGTACGTC. Translated, it gives CAISESYGASYEQYV.

As concerns this clone: The identical CDR3 is also encoded by other nucleotide sequences in the sample. The rearrangement joins TRBV4-1 to TRBJ1-1; D is ambiguous. The germline V gene encodes CDR1 MGHRA and CDR2 YSYEKL. CDR3 length equals 15 residues. V was trimmed by 0 bases and J by 2 bases, leaving 10 bases between them. The CDR3 coding sequence is TGCGCCAGCAGCCAAGAGGGCGGCCTAAACACTGAAGCTTTCTTT. This codes for CASSQEGGLNTEAFF.

The J gene is TRBJ1-5, the V gene TRBV6-1; D unresolved. The germline V and J ends were trimmed by 0 bases and 3 bases, with 12 bases remaining between them. This CDR3 contains 16 residues. The germline CDR1 and CDR2 sequences are MNHNS and SASEGT. CDR3 sequence reads: CASSEAMPLINQPQHF. DNA of the CDR3: TGTGCCAGCAGTGAAGCGATGCCCCTAATCAATCAGCCCCAGCATTTT.

The chain employs TRBV25-1 and TRBJ1-1; no clear D. V was cut by 6 bases and J by 4 bases, with 9 bases left in between. From germline, CDR1 is MGHDK and CDR2 SYGVNS. The CDR3 is made up of 12 amino acids. Written as DNA, the CDR3 is TGTGCCAGCAGCGGGGTTATCACTGAAGCTTTCTTT. Protein sequence: CASSGVITEAFF.

This clone was recorded once. V gene TRBV7-2 combines with J gene TRBJ1-2; unclear D gene. The CDR3 is made up of 12 amino acids. Deletions cut 5 bases from V and 1 base from J, with 5 bases between. Germline CDR1 and CDR2: SGHTA and FQGNSA. The chain's CDR3 is CASSNLNYGYTF. The CDR3 DNA is TGTGCCAGCAGCAACCTTAACTATGGCTACACCTTC. Using reference TRBV7-2 and TRBJ1-2 for the parts outside the CDR3, the full variable domain is GAGVSQSPSNKVTEKGKDVELRCDPISGHTALYWYRQSLGQGLEFLIYFQGNSAPDKSGLPSDRFSAERTGGSVSTLTIQRTQQEDSAVYLCASSNLNYGYTFGSGTRLTVV.

The chain employs TRBV19 and TRBJ2-5; tentative D call: TRBD2 (5 bases). V was pared by 3 bases and J by 5 bases, with 10 bases between. Germline CDR1 LNHDA, CDR2 SQIVND (reference sequence). The length of the CDR3 is 13 residues. The CDR3 coding sequence is TGTGCCAGTAGTATCCGAGGCGGGGAGACCCAGTACTTC. Protein: CASSIRGGETQYF.

This chain connects TRBV11-2 to TRBJ2-5; 9 positions match TRBD1. The CDR3 covers 14 residues. CDR1 and CDR2 (germline): SGHAT, FQNNGV. The J segment lost 4 bases and the V segment lost 6 bases, leaving 6 bases of the junction unmatched. CDR3 coding DNA: TGTGCCAGCAGGTCCTCGACAGGGGGAGAGACCCAGTACTTC. Translating it yields CASRSSTGGETQYF. Full variable domain (rest looked up from reference TRBV11-2 and TRBJ2-5): EAGVAQSPRYKIIEKRQSVAFWCNPISGHATLYWYQQILGQGPKLLIQFQNNGVVDDSQLPKDRFSAERLKGVDSTLKIQPAKLEDSAVYLCASRSSTGGETQYFGPGTRLLVL.

This clone came up once. The chain has TRBV19 and TRBJ1-2; unclear D gene. Germline loops: CDR1 LNHDA, CDR2 SQIVND (reference sequence). The CDR3 totals 13 residues. Trimming stripped 5 bases from V and 2 bases from J, with 9 bases between. DNA of the CDR3: TGTGCCAGTAGTCTACTGGGGAACTATGGCTACACCTTC. The encoded protein is CASSLLGNYGYTF.

The chain employs TRBV6-5 and TRBJ1-3, with TRBD1 matching 7 bases. Germline CDR1 reads MNHEY; CDR2 reads SVGAGI. This CDR3 has 15 amino acids. V was clipped by 7 bases and J by 4 bases; unmatched bases: 10. The CDR3 spells CASIKLTGSGNTIYF. The CDR3 region has the DNA TGTGCCAGCATCAAACTGACAGGGTCAGGAAACACCATATATTTT.

This chain connects TRBV29-1 to TRBJ1-2; tentatively, D is TRBD1 (6 bases). The V gene lost 7 bases and the J gene lost 4 bases, with 16 bases spanning the gap. This CDR3 is 13 amino acids long. The V gene's germline CDR1 is SQVTM and CDR2 ANQGSEA. This CDR3 reads CSATGTPLYGYTF. As DNA, the CDR3 is TGCAGCGCAACCGGGACACCCCTCTATGGCTACACCTTC.

This chain joins TRBV9 and TRBJ2-2; D remains unclear. Germline-derived CDR1 and CDR2 are SGDLS and YYNGEE. The V and J ends lost 1 base and 1 base respectively, with 2 bases between them. The CDR3 extends over 13 amino acids. The chain's CDR3 is CASSVRNTGELFF. The CDR3 DNA reads TGTGCCAGCAGCGTAAGGAACACCGGGGAGCTGTTTTTT.

J is TRBJ1-2 and V is TRBV6-5; no firm D call. Germline lookup yields CDR1 MNHEY and CDR2 SVGAGI. CDR3 size: 15 residues. Deletions cut 0 bases from V and 0 bases from J, with 8 bases between. In nucleotides, the CDR3 is TGTGCCAGCAGTTACTCGAGACCAACTAACTATGGCTACACCTTC. It specifies CASSYSRPTNYGYTF.

The gene calls are TRBV5-6 and TRBJ1-2; unclear D gene. This CDR3 is 14 amino acids long. The ends were cut back, 4 bases at V and 11 bases at J, with 21 bases in the middle. CDR1 is SGHDT and CDR2 is YYEEEE in the germline V gene. CDR3 bases: TGTGCCAGCAGCCGTACTCAGACTCGAATCTGGTACACCTTC. Translating it yields CASSRTQTRIWYTF.

The chain uses TRBV9 and TRBJ2-3, with D perhaps TRBD2 (6 bases). This CDR3 has 17 amino acids. Trimming took off 4 bases at V and 2 bases at J, with 20 bases between the two ends. Germline V CDR1 and CDR2: SGDLS, YYNGEE. CDR3 coding DNA: TGTGCCAGCAGCCCCTTTCCTATAGCGGAATTCACAGATACGCAGTATTTT. As protein: CASSPFPIAEFTDTQYF.